These 20 T cell receptor beta chains originate from one sample sequenced in a study of cytomegalovirus exposure and HLA in healthy donors. PCR employed 60 Vbeta and 13 Jbeta primers. Only in-frame clones appear in the TCRdb table, and some are missing; sequencing was by immunoSEQ multiplex PCR. This table has under 200,000 clones, roughly 83% appearing once. Sequencing was performed on PBMCs. These receptors were collected from a young man in good health and CMV-seronegative.

The rearrangement uses TRBV4-2 and TRBJ1-5, with TRBD1 matching 7 bases. This CDR3 spans 15 amino acids. Germline values: CDR1 LGHNA, CDR2 YNFKEQ. The ends lost 4 bases at V and 4 bases at J; junction bases unmatched: 7. The CDR3 is CASSRQGGSNQPQHF. CDR3 coding DNA: TGTGCCAGCAGCCGCCAAGGGGGCTCGAATCAGCCCCAGCATTTT.

This clone was found a few times. The chain recombines TRBV5-1 with TRBJ1-1; 9 positions match TRBD1. Germline V gene lookup returns CDR1 SGHRS and CDR2 YFSETQ. This CDR3 is 14 amino acids long. Trimming cost V 4 bases and J 4 bases; bases outside gene matches: 5. As DNA, the CDR3 is TGCGCCAGCAGCGGCGGACAGGGGAGCACTGAAGCTTTCTTT. Its translation is CASSGGQGSTEAFF. The full variable domain, with the rest looked up from reference TRBV5-1 and TRBJ1-1, is KAGVTQTPRYLIKTRGQQVTLSCSPISGHRSVSWYQQTPGQGLQFLFEYFSETQRNKGNFPGRFSGRQFSNSRSEMNVSTLELGDSALYLCASSGGQGSTEAFFGQGTRLTVV.

The gene calls are TRBV2 and TRBJ1-5; D perhaps matches TRBD1 (5 bases). Trimming stripped 9 bases from V and 0 bases from J, with 18 bases between. The V gene's germline CDR1 is SNHLY and CDR2 FYNNEI. CDR3 length: 16 residues. CDR3: CARRGEGDYSNQPQHF. The CDR3 coding sequence is TGTGCCAGACGGGGGGAGGGAGATTATAGCAATCAGCCCCAGCATTTT.

This chain joins TRBV4-1 and TRBJ2-1; 10 bases match TRBD2. This CDR3 has 16 residues. Germline assignment: CDR1 MGHRA and CDR2 YSYEKL. The trim removed 0 bases at V and 8 bases at J, leaving 7 bases unmatched. The CDR3 loop is CASSQDPAGGRDEQFF. The CDR3 nucleotides are TGCGCCAGCAGCCAAGATCCAGCGGGAGGGCGCGATGAGCAGTTCTTC.

The V gene is TRBV2, the J gene TRBJ2-2, with D possibly being TRBD1 (7 bases). The germline gives CDR1 SNHLY, CDR2 FYNNEI. The CDR3 has 16 residues. V dropped 6 bases and J dropped 6 bases, with 20 bases sitting between them. In DNA form, the CDR3 reads TGTGCCAGCAGCCGGGGGAGACAGGGAGAGGCCGGGGAGCTGTTTTTT. Amino acids: CASSRGRQGEAGELFF.

The chain recombines TRBV11-2 with TRBJ2-7; 8 nucleotides match TRBD1. V dropped 2 bases and J dropped 3; count of bases not matched to a gene: 6. CDR1 is SGHAT, CDR2 FQNNGV, per germline. This CDR3 spans 15 amino acids. CDR3 amino acids: CASSLSAGGGYEQYF. For the CDR3, the DNA is TGTGCCAGCAGCTTAAGTGCAGGGGGCGGCTACGAGCAGTACTTC. The full variable domain, rest sourced from reference TRBV11-2 and TRBJ2-7, is EAGVAQSPRYKIIEKRQSVAFWCNPISGHATLYWYQQILGQGPKLLIQFQNNGVVDDSQLPKDRFSAERLKGVDSTLKIQPAKLEDSAVYLCASSLSAGGGYEQYFGPGTRLTVT.

This rearrangement joins TRBV7-3 to TRBJ2-7; 8 bases match TRBD2. In germline, CDR1 is SGHTA, CDR2 FQGTGA. V shed 3 bases, J shed 4 bases, and the junction held 8 bases outside the gene matches. The CDR3 runs to 15 residues. CDR3 bases: TGTGCCAGCAGCTTGGGAGCGGGAGAGGAATACGAGCAGTACTTC. Translated: CASSLGAGEEYEQYF.

In DNA, the CDR3 is TGTGCCAGCAGCCACCTGACTAGCGGAGCCCCTCAAGAGACCCAGTACTTC. Its translation is CASSHLTSGAPQETQYF. This sequence joins TRBV11-3 and TRBJ2-5; 9 bases are shared with TRBD2. V gave up 5 bases and J gave up 2 bases; unmatched junction bases: 12. The CDR3 contains 17 residues. Germline assignment: CDR1 SGHNT and CDR2 YENEEA.

The chain combines TRBV10-3 with TRBJ1-2, with a possible D match to TRBD1 (6 bases). CDR3 length equals 15 residues. V was pared by 7 bases and J by 1 base, with 16 bases between. Germline assignment: CDR1 ENHRY and CDR2 SYGVKD. The CDR3 loop reads CAITSATGVNYGYTF. In nucleotides, the CDR3 is TGTGCCATCACTTCAGCGACAGGCGTTAACTATGGCTACACCTTC.

V and J are TRBV19 and TRBJ1-5, with 10 bases lining up with TRBD1. Per the germline V gene, CDR1 is LNHDA and CDR2 is SQIVND (reference sequence). Trimming removed 5 bases from V and 1 base from J; junction bases left unmatched: 2. The CDR3 consists of 15 residues. The CDR3 reads CASSRTGGSNQPQHF. CDR3 sequence (DNA): TGTGCCAGTAGTCGGACAGGGGGAAGCAATCAGCCCCAGCATTTT.

The rearrangement joins TRBV6-6 to TRBJ1-5; TRBD1 is a possible D gene (6 bases). CDR1 MNHNY and CDR2 SVGAGI come from the germline V gene (reference sequence). Trimming pared 5 bases from V and 7 bases from J, leaving 12 bases between. There are 13 residues in the CDR3. The CDR3 loop reads CASSTGPSQPQHF. The CDR3, as DNA: TGTGCCAGCAGTACAGGGCCCTCCCAGCCCCAGCATTTT.

This chain uses TRBV6-5 with TRBJ1-2; D is possibly TRBD1 (6 bases). This CDR3 has 16 amino acids. V was shortened by 2 bases and J by 6 bases, with 19 bases between the two germline ends. Germline V gene lookup returns CDR1 MNHEY and CDR2 SVGAGI. The CDR3 reads CASSYLPTGGGDGYTF. The CDR3 coding sequence is TGTGCCAGCAGTTACCTCCCAACGGGGGGCGGTGATGGCTACACCTTC.

This chain links TRBV4-1 with TRBJ2-5; TRBD2 agrees at 12 bases. Germline loops: CDR1 MGHRA, CDR2 YSYEKL. Germline trimming cut 1 base from V and 4 bases from J; bases unmatched to any gene: 13. The CDR3 extends over 19 amino acids. In DNA form, the CDR3 reads TGCGCCAGCAGCCAAGCCCTAGGGGTAACTAGCGGGAGGAGAGAGACCCAGTACTTC. This encodes CASSQALGVTSGRRETQYF.

As to this clone: This CDR3 is also generated by other DNA sequences in the sample. The chain couples TRBV5-1 to TRBJ2-3, with TRBD2 identical over 10 bases. The CDR3 totals 15 residues. With 4 bases clipped from V and 1 base from J, the junction kept 3 bases outside the gene matches. Germline loops: CDR1 SGHRS, CDR2 YFSETQ. Here the CDR3 DNA reads TGCGCCAGCAGCCTCCTAGCGGGGGGCACAGATACGCAGTATTTT. It translates to CASSLLAGGTDTQYF. The variable domain in full, completed from reference TRBV5-1 and TRBJ2-3, reads KAGVTQTPRYLIKTRGQQVTLSCSPISGHRSVSWYQQTPGQGLQFLFEYFSETQRNKGNFPGRFSGRQFSNSRSEMNVSTLELGDSALYLCASSLLAGGTDTQYFGPGTRLTVL.

The rearrangement links TRBV5-6 to TRBJ2-1; 8 bases agree with TRBD1. Trimming removed 4 bases from V and 9 bases from J; junction bases left unmatched: 9. This CDR3 has 14 residues. Germline-derived CDR1 and CDR2 are SGHDT and YYEEEE. This CDR3 reads CASSGTGGWGEQFF. CDR3 nucleotides: TGTGCCAGCAGCGGAACAGGGGGTTGGGGTGAGCAGTTCTTC.

DNA for the CDR3: TGTGCCAGCTCACCCCTGGGGGGGGCCATCTACGAGCAGTACTTC. Translating it yields CASSPLGGAIYEQYF. This chain joins TRBV18 and TRBJ2-7; possible D gene TRBD2, 7 bases. This CDR3 is 15 amino acids long. V lost 3 bases and J 3 bases, leaving 15 bases between the germline ends. The germline V gene encodes CDR1 KGHSH and CDR2 LQKENI. Looking up the rest from reference TRBV18 and TRBJ2-7 gives the full variable domain: NAGVMQNPRHLVRRRGQEARLRCSPMKGHSHVYWYRQLPEEGLKFMVYLQKENIIDESGMPKERFSAEFPKEGPSILRIQQVVRGDSAAYFCASSPLGGAIYEQYFGPGTRLTVT.

The chain recombines TRBV9 with TRBJ2-1; 10 nucleotides align to TRBD2. Trimming removed 0 bases from V and 6 bases from J; junction bases left unmatched: 21. CDR3 length: 21 residues. Germline CDR1 is SGDLS and CDR2 is YYNGEE. CDR3 nucleotide sequence: TGTGCCAGCAGCGTAGCTTTTGGGGCTAGCGGGAGCCCGTCGGGTTCCAATGAGCAGTTCTTC. This encodes CASSVAFGASGSPSGSNEQFF.

This clone was detected only a few times. This rearrangement joins TRBV4-3 to TRBJ1-1; the match to TRBD1 covers 8 bases. V lost 1 base to trimming and J lost 8 bases; unmatched junction nucleotides: 12. Germline-derived CDR1 and CDR2 are LGHNA and YSLEER. The CDR3 has 16 amino acids. The CDR3 spells CASSQGDAAGGREAFF. CDR3 bases: TGCGCCAGCAGCCAAGGGGATGCGGCAGGGGGCCGCGAAGCTTTCTTT.

This clone is a singleton in its sample. V usage is TRBV7-2 and J usage is TRBJ2-7, with TRBD2 matching 8 bases. Germline V lookup: CDR1 SGHTA, CDR2 FQGNSA. After removal of 5 bases from V and 4 bases from J, the junction contained 10 bases not matched to a gene. The CDR3 length is 15 residues. The CDR3 nucleotides are TGTGCCAGCAGCCCGATGTGGCGGGGGGCTTACGAGCAGTACTTC. Translated: CASSPMWRGAYEQYF.

Only a few counts were recorded for this clone. This chain connects TRBV12-5 to TRBJ2-1; no clear D. The V gene's germline CDR1 is LGHNT and CDR2 FRNRAP. The V gene lost 2 bases and the J gene lost 0 bases, with 17 bases spanning the gap. This CDR3 spans 18 amino acids. The CDR3 reads CASGLTTPVWSSYNEQFF. The CDR3 nucleotides are TGTGCTAGTGGTTTGACCACTCCCGTCTGGAGCTCCTACAATGAGCAGTTCTTC. Looking up the rest from reference TRBV12-5 and TRBJ2-1 gives the full variable domain: DARVTQTPRHKVTEMGQEVTMRCQPILGHNTVFWYRQTMMQGLELLAYFRNRAPLDDSGMPKDRFSAEMPDATLATLKIQPSEPRDSAVYFCASGLTTPVWSSYNEQFFGPGTRLTVL.